The rows below give T cell receptor beta chains drawn from one sample of a study of blood T cells in healthy people across ages. TCRdb analysed the 5' RACE reads with MiXCR anew, one entry per CDR3 protein. The data show fewer than 700,000 distinct CDR3 sequences, 40% to 45% seen once. The sample was blood. These receptors were taken from an older man in good health. CDR3s include the opening cysteine and the closing phenylalanine or tryptophan. D genes are given only for firm matches. Expanded clones are given a class, and other clones once, few, many or no size at all.

abundance	d_gene	v_gene	j_gene	CDR3nt	CDR3aa
-	TRBD1	TRBV6-6	TRBJ1-1	TGTGCCAGCAGTCAAAATCCGGGACAGGGAATTACTGAAGCTTTCTTT	CASSQNPGQGITEAFF
-	-	TRBV7-9	TRBJ2-5	TGTGCCAGCAGCTTAGCGGCGGGGGCCCAAGAGACCCAGTACTTC	CASSLAAGAQETQYF
-	-	TRBV20-1	TRBJ2-7	TGCAGTGCTAGAGGAACAGGGAACCACGAGCAGTACTTC	CSARGTGNHEQYF
few	TRBD2	TRBV7-2	TRBJ2-5	TGTGCCAGCAGCTTAGCGTCACGGGGGGGCCAAGAGACCCAGTACTTC	CASSLASRGGQETQYF
-	-	TRBV7-2	TRBJ2-7	TGTGCCAGCTCATCCCGGCGGGGTGGTTTGGCCGAGCAGTACTTC	CASSSRRGGLAEQYF
many	-	TRBV11-2	TRBJ2-5	TGTGCCAGCAGCTTAGTAATGCCAGGGCAAGAGACCCAGTACTTC	CASSLVMPGQETQYF
few	-	TRBV27	TRBJ1-2	TGTGCCAGCAGTTTATACAGGGACTATGGCTACACCTTC	CASSLYRDYGYTF
-	-	TRBV7-2	TRBJ2-7	TGTGCCAGCAGTTTGGCAGGTAACACGGCCTACGAGCAGTACTTC	CASSLAGNTAYEQYF
-	TRBD2	TRBV6-5	TRBJ2-3	TGTGCCAGCAGTTTCGGACTAGGAGAACCGCAGTATTTT	CASSFGLGEPQYF
-	-	TRBV12-3/TRBV12-4	TRBJ1-2	TGTGCCAGCAGTGTGAGTGGGGCCCCGGATGGCTACACCTTC	CASSVSGAPDGYTF
-	-	TRBV9	TRBJ2-5	TGTGCCGGCAGCGTACTGGGGGGCCCTAGAGAGACCCAGTACTTC	CAGSVLGGPRETQYF
few	TRBD1	TRBV4-3	TRBJ2-5	TGCGCCAGCAGCCAAGTAATTACAGGGGGCTGGGGTGAGACCCAGTACTTC	CASSQVITGGWGETQYF
few	-	TRBV7-9	TRBJ1-2	TGTGCCAGCACTGTGGGGAACGAAGGGAATGGCTACACCTTC	CASTVGNEGNGYTF
-	-	TRBV7-8	TRBJ2-1	TGTGCCAGCAGCCCCCGCCGGGCTTACATACTCCAAGAGACCCAGTTCTTC	CASSPRRAYILQETQFF
few	TRBD2	TRBV28	TRBJ2-5	TGTGCCAGCAGGGGGGGACTACCCCTCGAGACCCAGTACTTC	CASRGGLPLETQYF
few	-	TRBV7-6	TRBJ2-1	TGTGCCAGCGGATCAGGTAATTCGAATGAGCAGTTCTTC	CASGSGNSNEQFF
-	-	TRBV29-1	TRBJ1-1	TGCGGCGTTGAGACCGGGATGAACACTGAAGCTTTCTTT	CGVETGMNTEAFF
-	TRBD2	TRBV6-1	TRBJ2-1	TGTGCCAGCAAGAGCGGGGGCGTCGGCTCCTACAATGAGCAGTTCTTC	CASKSGGVGSYNEQFF
-	TRBD1	TRBV6-5	TRBJ1-2	TGTGCCAGCAGTTACATAGGACAGGGAGACTATGGCTACACCTTC	CASSYIGQGDYGYTF
-	-	TRBV5-1	TRBJ2-2	TGCGCCAGCAGAAACCATACTGGGAACACCGGGGAGCTGTTTTTT	CASRNHTGNTGELFF
-	TRBD2	TRBV6-5	TRBJ2-2	TGTGCCAGCAGTTCTAGACTAGCGACCACCGGGGAGCTGTTTTTT	CASSSRLATTGELFF
-	TRBD1	TRBV11-3	TRBJ1-1	TGTGCCAGCAGCCCCCAGGGACAGGGCACTGAAGCTTTCTTT	CASSPQGQGTEAFF
-	TRBD1	TRBV20-1	TRBJ1-2	TGCAGTGCTACCCAGACAGGGGGCGTTTTTTTAGGAAACTATGGCTACACCTTC	CSATQTGGVFLGNYGYTF
-	-	TRBV29-1	TRBJ1-1	TGCAGCGTTGTCAGGGACACTGAAGCTTTCTTT	CSVVRDTEAFF